The clone carrying this TCR beta chain was counted between two and nine times. As yet, its antigen is unknown. The CDR3 covers 12 residues. The germline gives CDR1 MNHNY, CDR2 SVGAGI (reference sequence). Germline trimming cut 11 bases from V and 6 bases from J; bases unmatched to any gene: 6. This specimen belongs to a study of T cell repertoires in cytomegalovirus infection. Study overall: It was the public TCR beta signatures that indicated both CMV infection and matching HLA type. The study's findings and limits: There were carriers of CMV plus the relevant HLA, and cumulative public TCR beta family frequency identified them.

One entry per CDR3 protein, called by TCRdb with MiXCR from the reads. The sample yields roughly 150,000 distinct CDR3 sequences, about 22% seen once. The source material was CD8+ T cells from cultured PBMCs, sampled from culture after CMV antigen stimulation. The rearrangement joins TRBV6-6 to TRBJ2-2; 7 nucleotides line up with TRBD2. The TCR was taken from a human donor in good health (CMV status not recorded). Some clones in this sample may be carry-over from other donors' samples. The CDR3 nucleotides are TGTGCCTGTCAACGGGGGGCCGGGGAGCTGTTTTTT. Translated, it gives CACQRGAGELFF.